The following is a T cell receptor (beta chain) sequence with its context. What antigen it recognizes has not been identified. Base qualities were left out, and no much larger clone turns up one base away. Every donor in the study was a healthy Caucasian. Three pairs of female monozygotic twins, all aged roughly 18 to 29 years, made up the twin cohort. Positive isolation kits from Invitrogen were used to isolate the CD4+ and CD8+ T cell populations. The source of the sample is a study of identical twins (TCRdb year 2016). For context, the study as a whole: TCR alpha and beta repertoires from monozygotic twins, unrelated adults of various ages and cord blood were deep-sequenced to test whether fetal clonotypes persist. To rule out contamination, the twin experiments were replicated at different times with different library preparation protocols.

The method behind the library was 5' RACE. The sample was run on an Illumina HiSeq 2000. Template switching introduced a universal primer binding site; the final cDNA contained a unique molecular identifier, enabling accurate counting of TCR cDNA molecules. Specific primers in the conserved constant-segment region were used to synthesize first-strand cDNA for TCR alpha and beta chains. To control for contamination, every cDNA library was double barcoded, receiving both a SMART-Mk sample barcode and Illumina barcodes. Two successive PCR steps introduced TruSeq adapter sequences along with Illumina sample barcodes. The TCR alpha and beta cDNA libraries were sequenced on the Illumina HiSeq platform using custom primers. The source study handled its data this way. Unique molecular identifiers were extracted from raw reads with MiGEC, and CDR3 positions were determined with MiXCR. For each individual, recombination models were inferred using an EM algorithm with the repgenHMM and IGoR tools. The analysis of shared clonotypes was done with the tcR package in R, with sharing normalized by the product of cloneset sizes. Out-of-frame nonproductive sequences were analyzed to study raw recombination free of thymic and clonal selection effects. In TCRdb, the public reads were trimmed at Q25 with fastp and aligned with MiXCR, with productive beta chains retained. Every distinct CDR3 protein forms one entry, paired with its most common genes and DNA. The V and J calls were determined by TCRdb, not by the authors. The sample includes roughly 350,000 distinct CDR3 sequences, with roughly an eighth observed a single time. The ten most abundant clones make up 7.2% of the sample.

CDR1 and CDR2 (DFQATT, SNEGSKA) derive from the germline V gene (reference sequence). V drops 2 bases and J drops 2 bases, leaving 11 bases in between. CDR3 length: 14 amino acids, cysteine to phenylalanine. Only CDR3 DNA is held: 42 bases, read in frame from base 1. Overall study outcomes, separate from this receptor: Recombination models systematically underestimated out-of-frame TCR alpha sharing in monozygotic twins but agreed with sharing between unrelated individuals. Excess twin sharing in beta out-of-frame sequences was weaker because fewer shared sequences lowered the signal-to-noise ratio. Compared with coincidental sharing between unrelated individuals, out-of-frame TCR alpha sequences shared between twins had an excess of sequences with low generation probability. Because the same donors could not be followed over many years, the conclusions relied on cross-sectional statistical analysis. Fewer insertions were carried by abundant cord blood beta clonotypes; a weaker similar trend was observed in young adult naive repertoires, while no such trend was observed in memory repertoires. Invariant T cells such as MAIT and iNKT could partly confound zero-insertion analyses, though diverse VJ usage argued against this for most clonotypes.

These data are also associated with another study on yellow fever vaccine responses in identical twins. According to the second study: According to the authors, in identical twins the way T cells responded to vaccination appeared partly convergent and partly personalized. Focusing on identical twins, the study followed the T cell clones that responded to the vaccine, and did so with precision.

The clonotype comes from a woman younger than 30 in good health. The receptor chain draws on TRBV20-1 and TRBJ2-3, with TRBD1 tentatively as D gene (6 bases match). The sequenced sample was CD8+ T cells sorted from blood. The CDR3 protein: CSARPGQDTDTQYF. The DNA is as follows: TGCAGTGCTAGACCGGGACAAGACACAGATACGCAGTATTTT.